This T cell receptor beta chain was recovered during a study of monozygotic twins with inflammatory bowel disease. Isolation of total RNA was performed on whole blood, with no prior T cell sorting. The UMIs carried a 6-nucleotide sample barcode, and they were added by template switching. TCRdb reprocessed the 5' RACE reads and stores each CDR3 protein as one record, lacking DNA. The sample has 110,000 to 150,000 distinct CDR3 sequences; the top ten hold roughly 1.2%. Looked up from germline, CDR1 is LGHNA and CDR2 is YSLEER. This CDR3 is 14 amino acids long. The TCR originated in a human donor with ulcerative colitis or Crohn's disease, or a healthy co-twin of an affected twin (not recorded which). Specimen: blood. This chain connects TRBV4-3 to TRBJ2-7. The CDR3 loop reads CASSHSHGSYEQYF.